Listed here are 13 T cell receptor beta chains from one sample, sequenced in a study of shared clonotypes between healthy human individuals. CD8 cells classed as naive were CD45RO-negative and positively selected for CCR7, excluding terminally differentiated effector memory CD45RA+ cells. Data came from immunoSEQ multiplex PCR; TCRdb stores just in-frame clones and leaves some out. The data contain about 2.1 million clones, 90% to 95% of them singletons. Sequenced: naive CD8+ T cells from PBMCs. These receptors were taken from a man younger than 35 in good health. Some clones in this sample may be carry-over from other donors' samples.

This clone was found once. The CDR3 sequence: CASKKLAASTDTQYF. The CDR3 coding sequence is TGTGCCAGCAAAAAACTAGCGGCATCCACAGATACGCAGTATTTT. The chain recombines TRBV27 with TRBJ2-3; 8 nucleotides agree with TRBD2. J was trimmed by 2 bases and V by 7 bases; bases with no gene match: 8. This CDR3 contains 15 residues. CDR1 is MNHEY, CDR2 SMNVEV, per germline (reference sequence).

This clone was seen a few times. The rearrangement joins TRBV5-1 to TRBJ1-1, with 7 bases aligning to TRBD1. The germline gives CDR1 SGHRS, CDR2 YFSETQ. This CDR3 is built from 12 residues. V trimming: 5 bases; J trimming: 6 bases; junction bases outside the gene matches: 4. The CDR3 coding sequence is TGCGCCAGCAGTTCCACAGGGGCTGAAGCTTTCTTT. Its protein is CASSSTGAEAFF.

In DNA form, the CDR3 reads TGTGCCAGCAGCCAAAGGGGGGCCTTCTACAATGAGCAGTTCTTC. It specifies CASSQRGAFYNEQFF. The gene calls are TRBV14 and TRBJ2-1; the D call may be TRBD1 or TRBD2 (6 bases each). Trimming pared 2 bases from V and 3 bases from J, leaving 11 bases between. CDR1 and CDR2 (germline): SGHDN, FVKESK. The CDR3 contains 15 residues.

The rearrangement joins TRBV11-2 to TRBJ2-7; 10 nucleotides agree with TRBD2. Germline CDR1 SGHAT, CDR2 FQNNGV. CDR3 length: 15 amino acids. V gave up 7 bases and J gave up 3 bases; unmatched junction bases: 9. The CDR3 bases are TGTGCCAGCATGGGGTGGGCTAGCGGGAGCTACGAGCAGTACTTC. This gives the protein CASMGWASGSYEQYF.

This chain joins TRBV19 and TRBJ2-1, with a tentative D call TRBD1 (6 bases). V gave up 7 bases and J gave up 7 bases, with 20 bases separating them. Germline loops: CDR1 LNHDA, CDR2 SQIVND (reference sequence). CDR3 size: 15 residues. The CDR3 sequence: CASNSPGANANEQFF. As DNA, the CDR3 is TGTGCCAGTAACTCCCCAGGGGCGAACGCTAATGAGCAGTTCTTC.

The chain combines TRBV2 with TRBJ2-7; 9 nucleotides match TRBD2. The CDR3 totals 13 residues. The germline CDR1 and CDR2 sequences are SNHLY and FYNNEI. The ends lost 11 bases at V and 3 bases at J; junction bases unmatched: 8. The CDR3 bases are TGTGCCGCTAGGGGTAGCGGGAGCTACGAGCAGTACTTC. It translates to CAARGSGSYEQYF.

The gene calls are TRBV6-1 and TRBJ2-1; D is perhaps TRBD2 (6 bases). This CDR3 is built from 20 residues. CDR1 is MNHNS, CDR2 SASEGT, per germline. V dropped 0 bases and J dropped 8 bases, with 29 bases sitting between them. The CDR3 region is CASSEAPVLLSLSGADEQFF. CDR3 in DNA: TGTGCCAGCAGTGAAGCCCCGGTCCTTCTCTCCCTATCGGGAGCGGATGAGCAGTTCTTC.

The gene calls are TRBV11-2 and TRBJ2-5; 14 bases line up with TRBD2. The J call is doubtful: the DNA matches TRBJ2-7 better. The CDR3 is made up of 15 amino acids. CDR1 is SGHAT, CDR2 FQNNGV, per germline. This chain's CDR3 is CASSATSGREYEQYF. The CDR3 nucleotides are TGTGCCAGCAGCGCGACTAGCGGGAGGGAATACGAGCAGTACTTC.

The chain uses TRBV13 and TRBJ2-5; no reliable D call. V lost 3 bases, J lost 6 bases, and 8 bases lay in between. CDR1 PRHDT and CDR2 FYEKMQ come from the germline V gene (reference sequence). The CDR3 spans 12 residues. This CDR3 reads CASSFGPKTQYF. The CDR3 DNA follows: TGTGCCAGCAGCTTTGGGCCTAAGACCCAGTACTTC.

The genes are TRBV4-2 and TRBJ1-2, with 9 bases that match TRBD1. The V segment lost 3 bases and the J segment 4 bases; nucleotides outside the gene matches: 3. Germline V gene data show CDR1 as LGHNA and CDR2 as YNFKEQ. The CDR3 loop spans 14 amino acids. The DNA for the CDR3 is TGTGCCAGCAGCCACGGGACAGGGCTCTATGGCTACACCTTC. It yields the protein CASSHGTGLYGYTF.

CDR3 region: CASGRGSYREDWRGYTF. The CDR3 DNA is TGTGCCAGCGGGAGAGGTTCTTACAGGGAAGACTGGAGGGGCTACACCTTC. J is TRBJ1-2 and V is TRBV27; D might be TRBD1 (6 bases). Trimming left V 8 bases short and J 8 bases short, with 30 bases between. CDR1 MNHEY and CDR2 SMNVEV come from the germline V gene (reference sequence). The CDR3 runs 17 residues.

J is TRBJ2-7 and V is TRBV4-3; D is perhaps TRBD1 or TRBD2 (5 bases each). Germline V gene data show CDR1 as LGHNA and CDR2 as YSLEER. CDR3 size: 14 residues. V was pared by 4 bases and J by 5 bases, with 15 bases between. The CDR3 sequence: CASSPGTLGNEQYF. The CDR3 DNA follows: TGCGCCAGCAGCCCCGGGACCCTAGGGAACGAGCAGTACTTC.

This clone was observed a single time. The chain employs TRBV19 and TRBJ2-3; 13 nucleotides agree with TRBD2. Germline values: CDR1 LNHDA, CDR2 SQIVND (reference sequence). V shed 4 bases, J shed 2 bases, and the junction held 3 bases outside the gene matches. The CDR3 totals 16 residues. The CDR3 nucleotides read TGTGCCAGTAGTACGGGACTAGCGGGAAACACAGATACGCAGTATTTT. The encoded protein is CASSTGLAGNTDTQYF. The variable domain in full, completed from reference TRBV19 and TRBJ2-3, reads DGGITQSPKYLFRKEGQNVTLSCEQNLNHDAMYWYRQDPGQGLRLIYYSQIVNDFQKGDIAEGYSVSREKKESFPLTVTSAQKNPTAFYLCASSTGLAGNTDTQYFGPGTRLTVL.